These T cell receptor beta chains were read from a single sample in a study of long-term antiretroviral therapy in people with HIV. Here immunoSEQ multiplex PCR was the method, and the copy in TCRdb shows in-frame clones only, minus some. The repertoire includes approximately 31,000 clones, roughly nine tenths of them detected once, and 10% to 15% sits in the top ten. Sequences were derived from unsorted PBMCs, sampled 1.1 years after starting antiretroviral therapy. All receptors come from a man aged 18 to 29 with HIV. Both conserved end residues are part of each CDR3. Each record gives: V gene, D gene, J gene, clone size, CDR3 protein, CDR3 DNA. The D gene is left open where the match is weak. Clone size is not always given. Where it is, it says once, few, many or a class for expanded clones.

>TRBV5-4|TRBD1|TRBJ2-5|.
CASRIGGTGGGETQYF
TGTGCCAGCAGAATCGGCGGGACAGGGGGTGGAGAGACCCAGTACTTC
>TRBV19|TRBD1|TRBJ2-7|few
CASSIGGTSYEQYF
TGTGCCAGTAGCATAGGGGGCACATCCTACGAGCAGTACTTC
>TRBV7-4|.|TRBJ2-7|.
CASSGCCRVKQYF
TGTGCCAGCAGCGGTTGTTGCAGGGTTAAGCAGTACTTC
>TRBV6-1|TRBD1|TRBJ2-2|.
CASSALGTGWGTGELFF
TGTGCCAGCAGTGCATTGGGGACAGGGTGGGGGACCGGGGAGCTGTTTTTT
>TRBV14|.|TRBJ2-1|.
CASSQMDPWNEQFF
TGTGCCAGCAGCCAAATGGACCCCTGGAATGAGCAGTTCTTC
>TRBV9|.|TRBJ1-5|.
CASSADSAPQPQHF
TGTGCCAGCAGCGCCGACTCGGCTCCTCAGCCCCAGCATTTT
>TRBV5-5|.|TRBJ2-7|.
CASRQGGPPYEQYF
TGTGCCAGCAGGCAGGGGGGACCCCCCTACGAGCAGTACTTC
>TRBV10-3|TRBD2|TRBJ2-7|.
CAISPTGGGERYEQYF
TGTGCCATCAGCCCGACGGGAGGGGGGGAACGCTACGAGCAGTACTTC
>TRBV19|.|TRBJ2-1|.
CASRKGPAGEVRGNEQFF
TGTGCCAGTAGGAAGGGGCCTGCCGGGGAGGTCCGGGGGAATGAGCAGTTCTTC
>TRBV5-1|.|TRBJ1-2|.
CASSLDGKGYTF
TGCGCCAGCAGCTTGGACGGGAAGGGCTACACCTTC
>TRBV28|.|TRBJ1-5|.
CASSSGDQPQHF
TGTGCCAGCAGTTCGGGTGACCAGCCCCAGCATTTT
>TRBV6-5|.|TRBJ2-7|.
CASGTGDGPPYEQYF
TGTGCCAGCGGTACGGGGGATGGGCCCCCCTACGAGCAGTACTTC
>TRBV29-1|TRBD1|TRBJ2-7|.
CSVGQGGVYEQYF
TGCAGCGTCGGACAGGGGGGCGTCTACGAGCAGTACTTC
>TRBV2|.|TRBJ1-5|.
CASSEGGGGNQPQHF
TGTGCCAGCAGTGAAGGGGGAGGCGGCAATCAGCCCCAGCATTTT
>TRBV7-7|.|TRBJ2-2|.
CASSSAMGYGELFF
TGTGCTAGCAGCTCCGCTATGGGGTACGGGGAGCTGTTTTTT
>TRBV19|.|TRBJ2-7|once
CASSARGEQYF
TGTGCCAGTAGCGCTAGGGGAGAGCAGTACTTC
>TRBV30|.|TRBJ1-1|once
CAWRRGPTNTEAFF
TGTGCCTGGAGGCGGGGGCCGACGAACACTGAAGCTTTCTTT
>TRBV10-3|.|TRBJ1-5|few
CAIGTDQPQHF
TGTGCCATCGGGACGGATCAGCCCCAGCATTTT
>TRBV6-1|TRBD2|TRBJ2-3|.
CASSGLAGGTDTQYF
TGTGCCAGCAGCGGCTTAGCGGGGGGGACAGATACGCAGTATTTT
>TRBV9|.|TRBJ2-1|.
CASSPSRVYNEQFF
TGTGCCAGCAGCCCCTCGCGGGTATACAATGAGCAGTTCTTC
>TRBV7-2|.|TRBJ2-5|.
CASSLVPLSSGETQYF
TGTGCCAGCAGCTTAGTTCCCCTTAGTTCTGGAGAGACCCAGTACTTC
>TRBV5-1|TRBD1|TRBJ2-3|.
CASSSRAGGLGDTQYF
TGCGCCAGCTCCTCAAGGGCAGGGGGATTAGGAGATACGCAGTATTTT
>TRBV5-5|.|TRBJ2-3|.
CASTSLSDTQYF
TGTGCCAGCACCTCTCTTTCCGATACGCAGTATTTT
>TRBV15|.|TRBJ1-3|.
CATSRDRGISGNTIYF
TGTGCCACCAGCAGAGATCGGGGGATCTCTGGAAACACCATATATTTT
>TRBV11-2|.|TRBJ2-7|.
CASSLEGWTYEQYF
TGTGCCAGCAGCTTAGAGGGGTGGACCTACGAGCAGTACTTC
>TRBV7-2|TRBD2|TRBJ2-7|.
CASSSKRGYEQYF
TGTGCCAGCAGCTCCAAGCGGGGGTACGAGCAGTACTTC
>TRBV27|.|TRBJ1-4|.
CASSFWGDEKLFF
TGTGCCAGCAGTTTCTGGGGGGATGAAAAACTGTTTTTT
>TRBV19|.|TRBJ2-2|.
CASRLQVNTGELFF
TGTGCCAGTAGATTACAGGTGAACACCGGGGAGCTGTTTTTT
>TRBV6-1|TRBD1|TRBJ2-7|.
CASSTGGFYEQYF
TGTGCCAGCAGCACAGGGGGATTCTACGAGCAGTACTTC
>TRBV28|TRBD2|TRBJ2-3|.
CASTTGGAGASTDTQYF
TGTGCCAGCACAACGGGGGGAGCGGGAGCGAGCACAGATACGCAGTATTTT
>TRBV21-1|.|TRBJ1-1|.
CASTFWPGARNTEAFF
TGTGCCAGCACCTTTTGGCCAGGGGCCAGGAACACTGAAGCTTTCTTT
>TRBV11-2|.|TRBJ1-2|.
CASSLDTSLRGYTF
TGTGCCAGCAGCTTGGACACATCCCTTAGAGGCTACACCTTC
>TRBV6-1|.|TRBJ1-2|.
CASSEGWDHGYTF
TGTGCCAGCAGTGAGGGGTGGGATCATGGCTACACCTTC
>TRBV30|TRBD1|TRBJ2-7|.
CAWSLPGGEQYF
TGTGCCTGGAGTCTGCCAGGGGGCGAGCAGTACTTC
>TRBV2|TRBD1|TRBJ2-7|.
CASSEDRFSYEQYF
TGTGCCAGCAGCGAGGACAGGTTCTCCTACGAGCAGTACTTC
>TRBV6-1|TRBD1|TRBJ2-3|.
CASWQTGVNTDTQYF
TGTGCCAGCTGGCAGACAGGGGTTAACACAGATACGCAGTATTTT
>TRBV7-9|.|TRBJ2-1|.
CASSSTGLEQFF
TGTGCCAGCAGCTCAACCGGACTTGAGCAGTTCTTC
>TRBV19|.|TRBJ1-1|medium-sized
CASSIMGRTEAFF
TGTGCCAGTAGTATAATGGGGCGCACTGAAGCTTTCTTT
>TRBV5-4|.|TRBJ2-7|.
CASSSDRYEQYF
TGTGCCAGCAGCTCGGACCGGTACGAGCAGTACTTC
>TRBV2|.|TRBJ2-7|.
CASKLNRESYEQYF
TGTGCCAGCAAACTGAACAGGGAATCCTACGAGCAGTACTTC
>TRBV5-1|.|TRBJ1-1|.
CASSLAAGTRLSGEAFF
TGCGCCAGCAGCTTGGCAGCCGGGACACGGCTTTCTGGGGAAGCTTTCTTT
>TRBV11-2|TRBD2|TRBJ2-1|.
CASSARLAGGFGNNEQFF
TGTGCCAGCAGCGCCAGACTAGCGGGAGGTTTTGGAAACAATGAGCAGTTCTTC
>TRBV18|TRBD1|TRBJ1-1|.
CASSPPGTDEAFF
TGTGCCAGCTCGCCACCTGGGACAGACGAAGCTTTCTTT
>TRBV7-9|TRBD1|TRBJ1-1|.
CASSPDRGVGTEAFF
TGTGCCAGCAGCCCAGACAGGGGTGTGGGCACTGAAGCTTTCTTT
>TRBV5-1|.|TRBJ2-3|.
CASSSSSGGSSTDTQYF
TGCGCCAGCAGCTCTAGCAGTGGAGGGTCGAGCACAGATACGCAGTATTTT
>TRBV25-1|.|TRBJ1-4|.
CASSEGRRSNEKLFF
TGTGCCAGCAGTGAGGGACGACGAAGTAATGAAAAACTGTTTTTT
>TRBV30|.|TRBJ2-7|.
CAWIESNRVTYEQYF
TGTGCCTGGATCGAGTCGAACAGGGTCACTTACGAGCAGTACTTC
>TRBV5-5|.|TRBJ1-3|.
CASSLTVYSGNTIYF
TGTGCCAGCAGCTTGACAGTGTACTCTGGAAACACCATATATTTT